These T cell receptor beta chains were read from a single sample in a study of blood T cell repertoires in COVID-19. TCRdb keeps only in-frame clones here, not all; method: immunoSEQ multiplex PCR. The sample includes some 200,000 clones, around 80% of them seen just once. Sequencing used peripheral blood. The origin of the receptors is a middle-aged woman with acute or convalescent COVID-19. The CDR3 runs from the conserved cysteine through the conserved F or W. A D gene is named only where the DNA matches it firmly. A row's size may be missing; if present it is once, few, many or a size class.

d_call	v_call	j_call	clone_size	cdr3_nt	cdr3_aa
TRBD2	TRBV29-1	TRBJ2-3	NA	TGCAGCGTCACGACTAGCGGGAGCACAGATACGCAGTATTTT	CSVTTSGSTDTQYF
TRBD1	TRBV5-6	TRBJ1-3	NA	TGTGCCAGCAGTTCCGGGACAGACGGAAACACCATATATTTT	CASSSGTDGNTIYF
TRBD1	TRBV27	TRBJ1-1	once	TGTGCCAGCAGTTTAAAGGGTAACAGGGGGAACACTGAAGCTTTCTTT	CASSLKGNRGNTEAFF
NA	TRBV7-2	TRBJ2-3	NA	TGTGCCAGCAGCCCACTAGCTCCCCGCACAGATACGCAGTATTTT	CASSPLAPRTDTQYF
NA	TRBV27	TRBJ2-7	NA	TGTGCCAGCAGGCTGATTCCCGGGTCCAGCTCCTACGAGCAGTACTTC	CASRLIPGSSSYEQYF
NA	TRBV12-3/TRBV12-4	TRBJ1-1	NA	TGTGCCAGCAGTTTGAGGGGGACTGAAGCTTTCTTT	CASSLRGTEAFF
NA	TRBV5-6	TRBJ1-1	NA	TGTGCCAGCAGCCAGATGAACACTGAAGCTTTCTTT	CASSQMNTEAFF
NA	TRBV5-1	TRBJ2-5	NA	TGCGCCAGCAGCCGCGGACAGAAAGAGACCCAGTACTTC	CASSRGQKETQYF
TRBD1	TRBV19	TRBJ1-5	once	TGTGCCAGTAGTATAGAACTCGGGACAGGGAGCCATCAGCCCCAGCATTTT	CASSIELGTGSHQPQHF
NA	TRBV24-1	TRBJ2-5	NA	TGTGCCACCAGTGAGTCCTCGGCGAGGAGGCAAGAGACCCAGTACTTC	CATSESSARRQETQYF
NA	TRBV1	TRBJ2-5	NA	TGCACCAGCAGGGATGTTTATCACCCGACTAGCGGGAGGGAGAAGGGTGAGACCCAGTACTTC	CTSRDVYHPTSGREKGETQYF
TRBD1	TRBV4-2	TRBJ1-2	NA	TGTGCCAGCAGCCCTTACAGGGGAGAGCAAGGCTACACCTTC	CASSPYRGEQGYTF
TRBD1	TRBV10-1	TRBJ2-3	NA	TGCGCCAGCACCTGCAGGGGGCGCTGGGATACGCAGTATTTT	CASTCRGRWDTQYF
NA	TRBV6-5	TRBJ2-7	NA	TGTGCCAGCAGTCCCGTTGTCAGCTCCTACGAGCAGTACTTC	CASSPVVSSYEQYF
TRBD2	TRBV27	TRBJ2-4	NA	TGTGCCAGCAGTCCCCTAGCGGGGGGCCTAAACATTCAGTACTTC	CASSPLAGGLNIQYF
TRBD2	TRBV6-5	TRBJ2-1	NA	TGTGCCAGCAAGACTAGCCTCTCCTACAATGAGCAGTTCTTC	CASKTSLSYNEQFF
NA	TRBV6-1	TRBJ2-4	NA	TGTGCCAGCAGTGACCAGGGTGCTAGGGTTCAGTACTTC	CASSDQGARVQYF
NA	TRBV10-2	TRBJ1-4	few	TGCGCCAGCAGGAGCGCCGCCGGGATAGATAATGAAAAACTGTTTTTT	CASRSAAGIDNEKLFF
TRBD1	TRBV5-1	TRBJ1-1	few	TGCGCCAGCAGCTTTTTGGGACAGGGCCCATCAACAACTGAAGCTTTCTTT	CASSFLGQGPSTTEAFF
NA	TRBV19	TRBJ2-1	NA	TGTGCCAGTCTCTCGAGTCGGGGGACGAATGAGCAGTTCTTC	CASLSSRGTNEQFF
TRBD1	TRBV28	TRBJ1-4	few	TGTGCCAGCAGTCCTCCGGGACAGATTAATGAAAAACTGTTTTTT	CASSPPGQINEKLFF
TRBD2	TRBV7-3	TRBJ2-3	NA	TGTGCCAGCAGCCAAAAGGCGGGGGGGGGCACAGATACGCAGTATTTT	CASSQKAGGGTDTQYF
TRBD1	TRBV19	TRBJ2-1	NA	TGTGCCAGTAGTCCTAATCCGGACAGGGGGAATGAGCAGTTCTTC	CASSPNPDRGNEQFF
TRBD1	TRBV7-3	TRBJ2-2	NA	TGTGCCAGCAGCTTATCTAGGGGGCATACCGGGGAGCTGTTTTTT	CASSLSRGHTGELFF
TRBD1	TRBV14	TRBJ2-7	NA	TGTGCCAGCAGCCAAGTGGGACAGGGCCAGTACTTC	CASSQVGQGQYF
NA	TRBV9	TRBJ2-1	NA	TGTGCCAGCAGCGTAGGCAGTTACAATGAGCAGTTCTTC	CASSVGSYNEQFF
TRBD2	TRBV30	TRBJ2-1	NA	TGTGCCTGGAGGGAGCGGGGGGGCCTCGATGAGCAGTTCTTC	CAWRERGGLDEQFF
TRBD2	TRBV7-9	TRBJ2-2	NA	TGTGCCAGCAGCTTAGCCGGGAGGATCGGGGAGCTGTTTTTT	CASSLAGRIGELFF
TRBD1	TRBV3-1/TRBV3-2	TRBJ2-3	NA	TGTGCCAGCAGCCGAGGACAGGACCGCACAGATACGCAGTATTTT	CASSRGQDRTDTQYF
TRBD1	TRBV6-5	TRBJ1-6	NA	TGTGCCAGCAGTACGCAGGGGGCTGGAAATTCACCCCTCCACTTT	CASSTQGAGNSPLHF
TRBD1	TRBV27	TRBJ2-7	NA	TGTGCCAGCAGTGTTGGACAGGGGGGGTACGAGCAGTACTTC	CASSVGQGGYEQYF
NA	TRBV6-1	TRBJ2-6	NA	TGTGCCAGCAGTGAATCTATAGCTGGGGCCAACGTCCTGACTTTC	CASSESIAGANVLTF
NA	TRBV28	TRBJ1-5	NA	TGTGCCAGCGGACTTAGCAATCAGCCCCAGCATTTT	CASGLSNQPQHF
NA	TRBV7-2	TRBJ2-5	few	TGTGCCAGCAGTCTTACATCAGAACCACAAGAGACCCAGTACTTC	CASSLTSEPQETQYF
TRBD1	TRBV19	TRBJ1-2	NA	TGTGCCAGTAAGACAGGGAGCCGCTACACCTTC	CASKTGSRYTF
NA	TRBV6-6	TRBJ1-1	NA	TGTGCCAGCAGTTACGACGGGTTCACTGAAGCTTTCTTT	CASSYDGFTEAFF
TRBD2	TRBV19	TRBJ2-7	few	TGTGCCAGTAGTATAGGCGGGGGGTCAATCTACGAGCAGTACTTC	CASSIGGGSIYEQYF
NA	TRBV11-2	TRBJ1-3	NA	TGTGCCAGCAGCCCCGCCAGGTCGGGGAGCTCTGGAAACACCATATATTTT	CASSPARSGSSGNTIYF
NA	TRBV29-1	TRBJ1-2	NA	TGCAGCGTTGAGGCCCAGGCAGACTATGGCTACACCTTC	CSVEAQADYGYTF
NA	TRBV5-1	TRBJ1-1	few	TGCGCCAGCAGCTTAGATCAGAGGGCGAACACTGAAGCTTTCTTT	CASSLDQRANTEAFF
NA	TRBV12-3/TRBV12-4	TRBJ2-3	NA	TGTGCCAGCACCGGGGTCACAGATACGCAGTATTTT	CASTGVTDTQYF
TRBD1	TRBV18	TRBJ1-3	NA	TGTGCCAGCTCACCACTCCAGGCACAGGGGTCTTCTGGAAACACCATATATTTT	CASSPLQAQGSSGNTIYF
NA	TRBV4-2	TRBJ2-1	NA	TGTGCCAGCAGCCAAGTTTCCCCAGGGGATGAGCAGTTCTTC	CASSQVSPGDEQFF
TRBD2	TRBV10-3	TRBJ2-1	few	TGTGCCATCAGTGCGACTAGCGGAGACAATGAGCAGTTCTTC	CAISATSGDNEQFF
NA	TRBV11-3	TRBJ2-3	NA	TGTGCCAGCAGCTTAGGTAGAGCTTACACAGATACGCAGTATTTT	CASSLGRAYTDTQYF